This T cell receptor beta chain is from a study of blood T cell repertoires in COVID-19. The length of the CDR3 is 14 residues. V shed 7 bases and J 2 bases; nucleotides not matched to a gene: 7. Germline CDR1 is MNHEY and CDR2 is SVGAGI. The data were produced by immunoSEQ multiplex PCR, yet TCRdb's version contains in-frame clones alone and is incomplete. The data hold 130,000 to 150,000 clones, with approximately 80% observed a single time. This chain joins TRBV6-5 and TRBJ2-7; 8 bases are a match to TRBD2. The sample comprised peripheral blood. The receptor was derived from a woman between 55 and 75 years old with acute or convalescent COVID-19. In DNA, the CDR3 is TGTGCCAGCAAACGGGGGACTAGAGCCTACGAGCAGTACTTC. It yields the protein CASKRGTRAYEQYF.